This section outlines one T cell receptor (beta chain) sequence together with its context. Sequenced by immunoSEQ multiplex PCR; TCRdb stores in-frame clones only, minus some. The sample yields around 64,000 clones, approximately 93% seen once. The CDR3 runs 11 residues. Germline V gene data show CDR1 as SNHLY and CDR2 as FYNNEI. Trimming took 5 bases from V and 9 from J, leaving 8 bases between them. This entry belongs to a study of T cell changes during pregnancy in multiple sclerosis. Sample: CD8+ T cells from peripheral blood mononuclear cells, taken in the third trimester of pregnancy. This chain links TRBV2 with TRBJ2-1; D ambiguous. The sequence was obtained from a female donor with multiple sclerosis, enrolled in a pregnancy study. The CDR3 bases are TGTGCCAGCAGTCCGCTCAGTGAGCAGTTCTTC. It is translated as CASSPLSEQFF.